The subject of this entry is one T cell receptor (beta chain). Many counts were recorded for this clonotype. Its antigen is currently not known. No much larger clone is present one base from it, and per-base qualities are unavailable. The entry originates in a study of regulatory T cells in long-lasting Graves disease (TCRdb year 2021). Background on the whole study: Persistent Graves' disease was defined as antithyroid drug treatment for over 5 years with persistently positive TSH receptor autoantibodies. The study was conducted in China and was registered as a clinical trial. Persistent Graves' disease patients were compared with newly diagnosed Graves' disease patients by peripheral blood TCR sequencing and RNA sequencing. A total of roughly 35 samples underwent TCR sequencing: about 13 from persistent and about 20 from newly diagnosed Graves' disease patients. Persistent Graves' disease patients in the clinical cohort had taken antithyroid drugs for about 9.7 years on average.

The time point label corresponds to: persistent/refractory GD, antithyroid drugs over 5 years with positive TRAb. For both TCR sequencing and RNA sequencing, RNA was extracted from PBMCs in TRIzol. The diagnosis of Graves' disease followed American Thyroid Association guidelines. Recruitment of patients was carried out at an endocrinology department in Xi'an, China. Each patient gave 8.5 to 9.5 milliliters of peripheral blood, collected in an EDTA anticoagulant tube. Ficoll Paque Plus density gradient separation was used to isolate PBMCs, and no additional T cell sorting was done. An Agilent 2100 Bioanalyzer and agarose gel were used to check RNA quality, and a NanoDrop 2000 was used to measure RNA concentration. Broader findings and caveats from the paper: Compared with newly diagnosed patients, patients with persistent Graves' disease had lower TCR Shannon entropy and fewer highly expanded clones, which suggests clonal expansion. The small sample size was acknowledged by the authors as a limitation that may reduce accuracy. More public clonotypes were shared among persistent patients (around 2,600) than among newly diagnosed patients (roughly 1,000). Because the primary lesion, thyroid tissue, could not be accessed, the study looked at peripheral blood alone. TRBV28, TRBJ1-2 and TRBJ2-5 were preferentially used in persistent disease, while TRBV20-1 and TRBJ2-1 were favored in newly diagnosed disease. Sequencing and analysis were restricted to the TCR beta chain.

Library preparation employed multiplex PCR. Sequencing instrument: Illumina HiSeq 4000. TCR beta libraries were built with iRepertoire HTBI primers and Arm-PCR amplification of CDR3 regions. PCR products were gel purified before sequencing. Under the source paper's analysis protocol: Gene usage analysis of CDR3 amino acid clonotypes used the 62 TRBV and more than 13 TRBJ segments found across samples. COPE and FqMerger were used to merge filtered high-quality paired reads into contigs. BLAST was used to align contigs to IMGT TRBV, TRBD and TRBJ reference genes, and CDR3 was defined according to IMGT. Highly expanded clones were defined as clonotypes with a frequency above 0.1%. Shannon entropy served as the measure of repertoire diversity, while the Gini coefficient captured V-J evenness. A clonotype found in more than one individual was treated as public. TCRdb reran the public reads through fastp at Q25 and MiXCR, keeping productive beta chains. Entries are consolidated by CDR3 protein sequence, retaining the most common genes and DNA. TCRdb, not the original authors, processed these V and J calls. For this sample the table gives about 470,000 distinct CDR3 sequences, of which 20% to 25% were detected only once. Around 7% of the sample belongs to the ten largest clones.

The CDR3 contains 12 residues, cysteine and phenylalanine counted. Only the CDR3 portion is preserved as DNA: 36 bases, with reading frame beginning at the first base. The junction shows trimming of 10 bases on V and 4 bases on J, plus 11 bases between the germline ends. Recombination linked TRBV12-3 or TRBV12-4 to TRBJ2-4, with the D gene call left open. The TCR originated in a female donor with Graves disease. The starting material was peripheral blood mononuclear cells (PBMCs), obtained when the disease was refractory, from a patient treated with antithyroid drugs. The base sequence is TGTGCCACCGGACCGAGTAAAAACATTCAGTACTTC. This is translated as CATGPSKNIQYF.